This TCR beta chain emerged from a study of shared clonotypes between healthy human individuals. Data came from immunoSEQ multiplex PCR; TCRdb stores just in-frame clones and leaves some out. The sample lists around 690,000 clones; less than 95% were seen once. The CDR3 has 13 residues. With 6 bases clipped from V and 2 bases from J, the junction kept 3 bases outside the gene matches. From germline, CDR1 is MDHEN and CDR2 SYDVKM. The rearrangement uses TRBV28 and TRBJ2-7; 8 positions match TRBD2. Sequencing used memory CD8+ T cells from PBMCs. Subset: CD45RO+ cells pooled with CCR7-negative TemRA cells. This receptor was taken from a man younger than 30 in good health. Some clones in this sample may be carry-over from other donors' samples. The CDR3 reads CASRAGGTYEQYF. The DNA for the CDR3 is TGTGCCAGCAGGGCGGGAGGCACCTACGAGCAGTACTTC.